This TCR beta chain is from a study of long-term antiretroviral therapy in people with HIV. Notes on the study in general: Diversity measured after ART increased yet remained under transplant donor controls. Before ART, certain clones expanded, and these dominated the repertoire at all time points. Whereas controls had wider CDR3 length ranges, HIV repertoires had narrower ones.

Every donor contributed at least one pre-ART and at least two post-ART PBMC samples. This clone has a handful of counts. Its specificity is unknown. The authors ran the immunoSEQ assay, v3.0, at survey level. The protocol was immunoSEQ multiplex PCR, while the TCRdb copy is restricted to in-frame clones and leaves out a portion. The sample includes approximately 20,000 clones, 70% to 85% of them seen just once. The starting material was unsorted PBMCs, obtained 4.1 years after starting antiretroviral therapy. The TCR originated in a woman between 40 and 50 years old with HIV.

In DNA form, the CDR3 reads TGTGCCACCAGCAGAGATTGGCGGCCCCTGATGAACACTGAAGCTTTCTTT. This encodes CATSRDWRPLMNTEAFF. V usage is TRBV15 and J usage is TRBJ1-1; D unresolved. Germline CDR1 reads LNHNV; CDR2 reads YYDKDF (reference sequence). The CDR3 extends over 17 amino acids. V lost 0 bases to trimming and J lost 0 bases, with 14 bases between them.